This T cell receptor beta chain was documented in a study of regulatory T cells in long-lasting Graves disease. The TCR beta library used iRepertoire HTBI primers with Arm-PCR amplification of CDR3. TCRdb ran MiXCR on the multiplex PCR reads and lists one entry per CDR3 protein. The table shows around 400,000 distinct CDR3 sequences, with about 14% occurring only once. Germline trimming cut 9 bases from V and 3 bases from J; bases unmatched to any gene: 7. The CDR3 length is 14 residues. Germline-derived CDR1 and CDR2 are SGHTA and FQGNSA. Sample time point: newly diagnosed GD, antithyroid drugs for less than 3 months. From PBMCs, RNA was extracted and then used to make the TCR library.

This rearrangement joins TRBV7-2 to TRBJ2-7, with 11 positions matching TRBD1. The sequence was collected from a female donor with Graves disease. The sample in question was peripheral blood mononuclear cells (PBMCs), obtained at new diagnosis, from a patient treated with antithyroid drugs. The CDR3 sequence is CASSMGQGDYEQYF. CDR3 nucleotides: TGTGCCAGTAGTATGGGACAGGGGGACTACGAGCAGTACTTC.